This TCR beta chain stems from a study of blood T cell repertoires in COVID-19. At the level of the study: Spain, Italy and the United States supplied samples that represented acute and convalescent COVID-19. The cDNA or gDNA used as material had been derived from T cells, B-cell-depleted T cells, or PBMCs.

Original processing notes: Amplification with reference gene primers provided the estimates of nucleated cell counts. Produced via immunoSEQ multiplex PCR; TCRdb's table is partial and in-frame only. V and J calls plus clone size are reproduced from that table; the DNA served to infer D and trimming. The sample includes about 230,000 clones, around 88% of them seen just once. CDR3 size: 16 residues. Germline values: CDR1 KGHSH, CDR2 LQKENI. Unmatched junction bases numbered 8, after V lost 4 bases and J lost 2 bases. The clonotype originates from a man aged 35-49 years with active or convalescent COVID-19. The sequencing input was peripheral blood. This chain joins TRBV18 and TRBJ1-5; 7 bases are a match to TRBD1. In nucleotides, the CDR3 is TGTGCCAGCTCACACCGCCAGGGGGGTGGCAATCAGCCCCAGCATTTT. Translation gives CASSHRQGGGNQPQHF.